The 7 T cell receptor beta chains below come from one sample, sequenced in a study of CD8+ T cells in alopecia areata. Once RNA had been extracted, it was reverse transcribed into cDNA to act as the sequencing template. The data were produced by immunoSEQ multiplex PCR, yet TCRdb's version contains in-frame clones alone and is incomplete. The sample contains 75,000 to 100,000 clones, over 40% of which appear only once. Sequencing used CD4+ T cells sorted from blood. These receptors were taken from a human donor with alopecia areata.

The chain recombines TRBV30 with TRBJ2-1; tentatively, D is TRBD1 (5 bases). Germline values: CDR1 GTSNPN, CDR2 SVGIG (reference sequence). This CDR3 is built from 11 residues. V lost 5 bases and J lost 12, with 14 bases in between. The CDR3 nucleotides read TGTGCCTGGGCTAATAAGGGGTGGCAGTTCTTC. Translating it yields CAWANKGWQFF. Variable domain in full (rest from reference TRBV30 and TRBJ2-1): SQTIHQWPATLVQPVGSPLSLECTVEGTSNPNLYWYRQAAGRGLQLLFYSVGIGQISSEVPQNLSASRPQDRQFILSSKKLLLSDSGFYLCAWANKGWQFFGPGTRLTVL.

The CDR3 sequence: CASSLLGLPYNEQFF. CDR3 nucleotide sequence: TGTGCCAGCAGCTTATTGGGACTGCCATACAATGAGCAGTTCTTC. The chain employs TRBV7-9 and TRBJ2-1; weak D call: TRBD2 (6 bases). The V end lost 2 bases, the J end lost 4 bases, and 12 bases lay between the germline ends. Per the germline V gene, CDR1 is SEHNR and CDR2 is FQNEAQ (reference sequence). CDR3 length: 15 amino acids.

V usage is TRBV5-1 and J usage is TRBJ1-2; D ambiguous. The CDR3 is made up of 14 amino acids. Germline V gives CDR1 SGHRS, CDR2 YFSETQ. V lost 7 bases to trimming and J lost 6 bases, with 19 bases between them. The CDR3 spells CASSTTTDRNGYTF. In DNA form, the CDR3 reads TGCGCCAGCTCCACAACCACCGATCGCAATGGCTACACCTTC.

The CDR3 sequence is CASSLEGRSNSPLHF. CDR3 nucleotide sequence: TGTGCCAGCAGCTTAGAAGGGCGGAGTAATTCACCCCTCCACTTT. The chain links TRBV7-2 to TRBJ1-6; no clear D. Germline V gene lookup returns CDR1 SGHTA and CDR2 FQGNSA. Trimming left V 1 base short and J 6 bases short, with 10 bases between. CDR3 length equals 15 residues.

This clone is a singleton in its sample. The chain joins TRBV4-3 to TRBJ2-1; TRBD2 is a possible D gene (5 bases). The CDR3 contains 15 residues. V lost 2 bases to trimming and J lost 5 bases, with 13 bases between them. CDR1 and CDR2 from the germline V gene are LGHNA and YSLEER. CDR3 in amino acids: CASSQSRDGHNEQFF. CDR3 DNA: TGCGCCAGCAGCCAAAGCCGGGATGGACACAATGAGCAGTTCTTC.

The sample holds a few counts of this clone. The V gene is TRBV14, the J gene TRBJ2-4; 12 nucleotides agree with TRBD1. V lost 3 bases to trimming and J lost 1 base; unmatched junction nucleotides: 1. Germline CDR1 is SGHDN and CDR2 is FVKESK. The CDR3 is 16 residues long. The CDR3 nucleotides read TGTGCCAGCAGCCAGGGACAGGGGGCCGCCAAAAACATTCAGTACTTC. Translating it yields CASSQGQGAAKNIQYF.

V is TRBV29-1 and J is TRBJ2-7, with D possibly TRBD2 on 7 matching bases. Germline values: CDR1 SQVTM, CDR2 ANQGSEA. V lost 6 bases to trimming and J lost 6 bases, with 18 bases between them. The CDR3 length is 13 residues. The CDR3 bases are TGCAGCGTCGGCCAAATGGCGGGGGCCGAGCAGTACTTC. Translated, it gives CSVGQMAGAEQYF.